Listed below are T cell receptor beta chains from one sample, sequenced in a study of blood T cell repertoires in COVID-19. Method: immunoSEQ multiplex PCR; TCRdb's copy keeps in-frame clones and lacks some. The sample shows about 27,000 clones, 70% to 85% of them seen only once. Sequencing input: peripheral blood. The receptors were sampled from a woman of 80 years or more with acute or convalescent COVID-19. CDR3s include the opening cysteine and the closing phenylalanine or tryptophan. Each record gives: V gene, J gene, CDR3 length, CDR3 protein.

V: TRBV27; J: TRBJ2-2; length: 15; CDR3: CASSRSGGNTGELFF
V: TRBV29-1; J: TRBJ2-7; length: 12; CDR3: CSAGESSYEQYF
V: TRBV7-2; J: TRBJ2-7; length: 12; CDR3: CASSHSSYEQYF
V: TRBV30; J: TRBJ1-2; length: 14; CDR3: CAWSPPRRARGYTF
V: TRBV11-3; J: TRBJ1-1; length: 13; CDR3: CASSPGAGAEAFF
V: TRBV2; J: TRBJ1-2; length: 12; CDR3: CASSEQAVGYTF
V: TRBV9; J: TRBJ2-1; length: 14; CDR3: CASSVGSSGNEQFF
V: TRBV7-6; J: TRBJ2-7; length: 16; CDR3: CASSLGQAHKDYEQYF
V: TRBV19; J: TRBJ1-1; length: 15; CDR3: CASRKGSITNTEAFF
V: TRBV15; J: TRBJ1-1; length: 14; CDR3: CATSRGPGWAEAFF
V: TRBV5-6; J: TRBJ1-6; length: 15; CDR3: CASSPGVLANSPLHF
V: TRBV27; J: TRBJ2-1; length: 23; CDR3: CASSLSPWTGKGIAGGGWDEQFF
V: TRBV4-2; J: TRBJ2-3; length: 14; CDR3: CASSQDRLATNMNF
V: TRBV6-5; J: TRBJ1-3; length: 14; CDR3: CASSIPGQVNTIYF
V: TRBV7-9; J: TRBJ1-4; length: 15; CDR3: CASSLGDRGREKLFF
V: TRBV7-2; J: TRBJ1-1; length: 14; CDR3: CASSFFRQRREAFF
V: TRBV25-1; J: TRBJ2-7; length: 15; CDR3: CASSPSGILSGEQYF
V: TRBV4-1; J: TRBJ1-1; length: 13; CDR3: CASSRGENTEAFF
V: TRBV7-9; J: TRBJ1-4; length: 13; CDR3: CATELGQGEKLFF
V: TRBV27; J: TRBJ2-1; length: 18; CDR3: CASSLVSGGARAHNEQFF
V: TRBV28; J: TRBJ2-7; length: 13; CDR3: CASSTDRAHEQYF
V: TRBV18; J: TRBJ1-1; length: 13; CDR3: CASSARGLTEAFF
V: TRBV7-3; J: TRBJ2-3; length: 15; CDR3: CASSPDRGGTDTQYF
V: TRBV21-1; J: TRBJ1-1; length: 17; CDR3: CASSKVGQGLVNTEAFF
V: TRBV18; J: TRBJ1-2; length: 11; CDR3: CASSTGVHFFF
V: TRBV27; J: TRBJ1-2; length: 15; CDR3: CASKLGRDRVFGYTF
V: TRBV14; J: TRBJ2-2; length: 15; CDR3: CASSPLGLNTGELFF
V: TRBV28; J: TRBJ2-2; length: 15; CDR3: CASSPGLAGSGELFF
V: TRBV28; J: TRBJ2-7; length: 14; CDR3: CASSSPGLGYEQYF